This is a list of T cell receptor beta chains from one sample in a study of early T cells in non-severe SARS-CoV-2 infection. TCRdb analysed the 5' RACE reads with MiXCR anew, one entry per CDR3 protein. The table records some 70,000 distinct CDR3 sequences, about 9% of them present only once. Sequencing was carried out using whole blood. These receptor sequences come from an adult who was a healthcare worker with PCR-confirmed SARS-CoV-2 infection or an uninfected control (not recorded which). Both conserved end residues are part of each CDR3. D genes are given only for firm matches. Clone sizes are given selectively: once, few, many, or a class where the clone is expanded.

TRBV20-1	-	-	TRBJ2-7	TGCAGTGCTCGATACAGGGGGAGGGTTTCCTACGAGCAGTACTTC	CSARYRGRVSYEQYF
TRBV30	-	-	TRBJ1-2	TGTGCCTGGGGTCGGACCCTGGGGGCGAATGGCTACACCTTC	CAWGRTLGANGYTF
TRBV27	few	-	TRBJ2-7	TGTGCCAGCAGGGGGGCTCCGGGCTGGCCCTACGAGCAGTACTTC	CASRGAPGWPYEQYF
TRBV6-6	few	-	TRBJ1-6	TGTGCCAGCAGTGCTAGGGACACAGATTCACCCCTCCACTTT	CASSARDTDSPLHF
TRBV24-1	many	-	TRBJ1-2	TGTGCCACCAGGCGTAACGGGGACTATGGCTACACCTTC	CATRRNGDYGYTF
TRBV29-1	few	-	TRBJ2-1	TGCAGCGTTGAAGGGAGGGGTTACAATGAGCAGTTCTTC	CSVEGRGYNEQFF
TRBV28	few	-	TRBJ1-1	TGTGCCAGCAGTTTGAGGCCAGGGGCCGGGAACACTGAAGCTTTCTTT	CASSLRPGAGNTEAFF
TRBV11-2	many	TRBD2	TRBJ2-1	TGTGCCAGCAGCTTGGGTGCTAGCGGCAATGAGCAGTTCTTC	CASSLGASGNEQFF
TRBV7-2	few	TRBD2	TRBJ2-1	TGTGCCAGCAGTGGACTAGCGGGAAGAAATGAGCAGTTCTTC	CASSGLAGRNEQFF
TRBV3-1	many	TRBD1	TRBJ2-6	TGTGCCAGCAGCCTCATACCCGGGACAGGGCGCTCTGGGGCCAACGTCCTGACTTTC	CASSLIPGTGRSGANVLTF
TRBV3-1	-	TRBD2	TRBJ2-3	TGTGCCAGCAGCCCGGGACTAGCGGGGGGTACGCAGTATTTT	CASSPGLAGGTQYF
TRBV6-5	-	TRBD1	TRBJ2-7	TGTGCCAGCAGAAAAGGACAGGGCACCTACGAGCAGTACTTC	CASRKGQGTYEQYF
TRBV7-2	many	TRBD1	TRBJ2-7	TGTGCCAGCAGCTTATCGCGAGACAGGGTCCACGAGCAGTACTTC	CASSLSRDRVHEQYF
TRBV30	many	-	TRBJ2-1	TGTGCCTGCCAGCGTGGGAATGAGCAGTTCTTC	CACQRGNEQFF
TRBV6-5	medium-sized	TRBD1	TRBJ2-7	TGTGCCAGCAGTTTAACACCCTGGGACAGTGGGACCTCCTACGAGCAGTACTTC	CASSLTPWDSGTSYEQYF
TRBV15	few	TRBD1	TRBJ2-1	TGTGCCACCAGCTTGGACAGGGGGAATGCCAATGAGCAGTTCTTC	CATSLDRGNANEQFF
TRBV7-2	many	TRBD2	TRBJ2-7	TGTGCCAGCAGCTTAGATGGGCAGCGGGGGCAAAGGGAGCAGTACTTC	CASSLDGQRGQREQYF
TRBV12-3/TRBV12-4	many	-	TRBJ2-3	TGTGCCAGCAGTTCAACCCTCACAGATACGCAGTATTTT	CASSSTLTDTQYF
TRBV30	few	-	TRBJ1-1	TGTGCCTGGAATAGGCAGGGTATGACTGAAGCTTTCTTT	CAWNRQGMTEAFF
TRBV18	many	-	TRBJ2-1	TGTGCCAGCTCACCACCGCCCAAAACGGGTGAGCAGTTCTTC	CASSPPPKTGEQFF
TRBV15	few	-	TRBJ1-5	TGTGCCACCAGCCGGGAAGGGTATCAGCCCCAGCATTTT	CATSREGYQPQHF
TRBV7-9	many	TRBD1	TRBJ1-2	TGTGCCAGCAGCCCTCGACAGGGTTTATTTTATGGCTACACCTTC	CASSPRQGLFYGYTF
TRBV29-1	few	-	TRBJ2-7	TGCAGCGTCCGAGGACAGCTCTCCTACGAGCAGTACTTC	CSVRGQLSYEQYF
TRBV5-5	-	-	TRBJ2-3	TGTGCCAGCAGCTTCCAAGGGGAGACAGATACGCAGTATTTT	CASSFQGETDTQYF
TRBV20-1	few	TRBD2	TRBJ2-7	TGCAGTGCTCCACCCGGGGGAGGGGCCTCCTACGAGCAGTACTTC	CSAPPGGGASYEQYF
TRBV7-9	-	TRBD1	TRBJ1-1	TGTGCCAGCAGCTTCTTAGGACAGGGAACTGAAGCTTTCTTT	CASSFLGQGTEAFF
TRBV9	many	-	TRBJ2-2	TGTGCCAGCAGCGCCGCCGCGTTCACCGGGGAGCTGTTTTTT	CASSAAAFTGELFF
TRBV10-3	-	-	TRBJ2-7	TGTGCCATCAGTGCGGCAGGAGCGTCCGAGCAGTACTTC	CAISAAGASEQYF
TRBV7-2	many	-	TRBJ1-6	TGTGCCAGCAGCTTGTATGGTCCCAATTCACCCCTCCACTTT	CASSLYGPNSPLHF
TRBV19	few	-	TRBJ2-4	TGTGCCAGTAGTGGCAGATCGCAGTACTTC	CASSGRSQYF
TRBV29-1	many	TRBD2	TRBJ2-3	TGCAGCGGTACTAGCGGGAGTGGCACAGATACGCAGTATTTT	CSGTSGSGTDTQYF
TRBV9	many	-	TRBJ2-1	TGTGCCAGCAGCGTATTAGATTCCCATTACAATGAGCAGTTCTTC	CASSVLDSHYNEQFF
TRBV7-2	-	-	TRBJ2-7	TGTGCCAGCAGACCCACTGGAGTATTGGACGAGCAGTACTTC	CASRPTGVLDEQYF
TRBV7-8	few	-	TRBJ2-2	TGTGCCAGCAGCTTAGTGGGCTACGGAGCCGGGGAGCTGTTTTTT	CASSLVGYGAGELFF
TRBV2	many	-	TRBJ2-2	TGTGCCAGCAGATGGACACAGAACACCGGGGAGCTGTTTTTT	CASRWTQNTGELFF
TRBV11-2	-	-	TRBJ2-3	TGTGCCAGCAGCCTAGGGTCTTTGGCAGATACGCAGTATTTT	CASSLGSLADTQYF
TRBV2	few	-	TRBJ1-4	TGTGCCAGCAGGGTGACACTGACAGGCGGCTGGGCCGCTAATGAAAAACTGTTTTTT	CASRVTLTGGWAANEKLFF
TRBV5-5	many	-	TRBJ2-2	TGTGCCAGCAGTTCTTCTTTGGACTCGATCTGGGAGCTGTTTTTT	CASSSSLDSIWELFF
TRBV5-6	-	TRBD1	TRBJ2-6	TGTGCCAGCAGCCCCTGGACAGGAAGGGCCTCTGGGGCCAACGTCCTGACTTTC	CASSPWTGRASGANVLTF
TRBV7-2	many	-	TRBJ1-5	TGTGCCAGCAGCTTAGCCCGGGACACCTATCAGCCCCAGCATTTT	CASSLARDTYQPQHF
TRBV6-2/TRBV6-3	many	TRBD2	TRBJ2-1	TGTGCCAGCACCTGGGGCGGGAGGGCCACTTTGAACAATGAGCAGTTCTTC	CASTWGGRATLNNEQFF
TRBV6-2/TRBV6-3	few	-	TRBJ1-1	TGTGCCAGCAGTTACTCGAACAGTTTCACTGAAGCTTTCTTT	CASSYSNSFTEAFF
TRBV10-3	few	TRBD2	TRBJ2-1	TGTGCCATCAGTGAGTCGAGCGGGAGGGCCGGGGCGAATGAGCAGTTCTTC	CAISESSGRAGANEQFF
TRBV7-2	-	TRBD2	TRBJ2-7	TGTGCCAGCAGCCGACCATTGACTAGCGGGAGGCGTTTATCATCCTACGAGCAGTACTTC	CASSRPLTSGRRLSSYEQYF
TRBV11-2	-	-	TRBJ2-2	TGTGCCAGCAGTAAAGACCCCCCTGGCGGGGAGCTGTTTTTT	CASSKDPPGGELFF
TRBV12-3/TRBV12-4	-	TRBD1	TRBJ2-6	TGTGCCAGCAACCCCGGGACAGCGAACTCTGGGGCCAACGTCCTGACTTTC	CASNPGTANSGANVLTF
TRBV3-1	many	-	TRBJ2-3	TGTGCCAGCAGCCAAGTAACAGATACGCAGTATTTT	CASSQVTDTQYF
TRBV4-1	few	-	TRBJ2-4	TGCGCCAGCAGCCAAGATCCTAGCGCCGAGGGTGGCAAAAACATTCAGTACTTC	CASSQDPSAEGGKNIQYF
TRBV7-2	many	-	TRBJ1-1	TGTGCCAGCAGCCCTTCCCGGGATACCACTGAAGCTTTCTTT	CASSPSRDTTEAFF
TRBV9	many	-	TRBJ1-4	TGTGCCAGCAGCTTTCTTCCCCCCGGTACTAATGAAAAACTGTTTTTT	CASSFLPPGTNEKLFF
TRBV11-3	few	-	TRBJ2-5	TGTGCCAGCAGCGAATCAAGGAGGGACCCCGAGACCCAGTACTTC	CASSESRRDPETQYF
TRBV20-1	-	-	TRBJ1-2	TGCAGTGCTAGAGTGACCGGCGACACCTTC	CSARVTGDTF
TRBV5-1	-	TRBD1	TRBJ2-2	TGCGCCAGCAGACCGACCGGGACAGGGATCACCGGGGAGCTGTTTTTT	CASRPTGTGITGELFF
TRBV30	few	-	TRBJ1-1	TGTGCCTGGAGTGTTAGCCCGCGGACTGAAGCTTTCTTT	CAWSVSPRTEAFF
TRBV5-1	-	-	TRBJ1-1	TGCGCCAGCAGCTTGGAAGTGAATGGGGAAGCTTTCTTT	CASSLEVNGEAFF
TRBV5-1	-	-	TRBJ2-3	TGCGCCAGCAGCTTGGAAGGGGGGCGTACAGATACGCAGTATTTT	CASSLEGGRTDTQYF
TRBV9	many	TRBD2	TRBJ2-1	TGTGCCAGCAGCGTAACTAGCGGGAGTTTTGCGCAGTTCTTC	CASSVTSGSFAQFF
TRBV15	many	-	TRBJ2-1	TGTGCCACCAGCAGAGATCTTAGGGCCGTTAGCACCTACAATGAGCAGTTCTTC	CATSRDLRAVSTYNEQFF
TRBV20-1	-	-	TRBJ2-7	TGCAGTGCTCTAGCCACGAGCGGAACCTACGAGCGGTACTTC	CSALATSGTYERYF
TRBV4-1	many	TRBD2	TRBJ2-2	TGCGCCAGCAGCCAAGATGCCCTAGCGGGAGGGAGCACCGGGGAGCTGTTTTTT	CASSQDALAGGSTGELFF